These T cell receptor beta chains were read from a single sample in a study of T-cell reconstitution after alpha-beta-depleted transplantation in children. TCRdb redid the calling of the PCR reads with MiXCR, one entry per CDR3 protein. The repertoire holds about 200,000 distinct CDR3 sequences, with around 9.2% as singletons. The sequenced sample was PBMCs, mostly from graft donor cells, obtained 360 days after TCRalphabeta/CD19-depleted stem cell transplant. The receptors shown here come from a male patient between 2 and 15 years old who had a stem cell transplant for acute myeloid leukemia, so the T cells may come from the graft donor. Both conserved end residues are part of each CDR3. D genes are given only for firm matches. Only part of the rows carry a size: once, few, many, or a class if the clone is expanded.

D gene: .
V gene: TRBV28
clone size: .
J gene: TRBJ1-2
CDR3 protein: CASSWPSHGGYTF
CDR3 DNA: TGTGCCAGCAGTTGGCCCTCACACGGCGGCTACACCTTC

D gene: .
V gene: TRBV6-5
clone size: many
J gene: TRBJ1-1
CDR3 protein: CASGRVGTEAFF
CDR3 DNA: TGTGCCAGCGGGAGGGTGGGCACTGAAGCTTTCTTT

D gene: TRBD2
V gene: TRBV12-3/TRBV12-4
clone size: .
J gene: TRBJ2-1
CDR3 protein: CASRSGANYNEQFF
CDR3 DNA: TGTGCCAGCAGAAGCGGGGCCAACTACAATGAGCAGTTCTTC

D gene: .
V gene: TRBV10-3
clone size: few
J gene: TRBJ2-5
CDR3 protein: CAISESGAEQETQYF
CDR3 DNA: TGTGCCATCAGTGAGTCAGGAGCGGAACAAGAGACCCAGTACTTC

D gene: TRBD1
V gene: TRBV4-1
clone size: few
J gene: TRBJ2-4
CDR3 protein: CASSRIQGSKNIQYF
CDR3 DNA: TGCGCCAGCAGCCGCATACAGGGGTCGAAAAACATTCAGTACTTC

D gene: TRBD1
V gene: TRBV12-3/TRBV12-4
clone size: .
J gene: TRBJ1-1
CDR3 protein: CASSFRQGAGGTEAFF
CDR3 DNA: TGTGCCAGCAGTTTCCGGCAGGGGGCTGGGGGCACTGAAGCTTTCTTT

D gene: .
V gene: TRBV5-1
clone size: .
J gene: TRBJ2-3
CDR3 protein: CASSRVFLADTQYF
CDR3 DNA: TGCGCCAGCAGCCGGGTCTTTCTGGCTGATACGCAGTATTTT

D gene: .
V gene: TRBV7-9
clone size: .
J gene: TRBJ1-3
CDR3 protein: CASSLGPRRAYSGNTIYF
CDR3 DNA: TGTGCCAGCAGCTTAGGACCTAGGAGGGCTTACTCTGGAAACACCATATATTTT

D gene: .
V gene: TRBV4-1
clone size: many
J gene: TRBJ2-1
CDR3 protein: CASSQLDSSPFF
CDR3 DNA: TGCGCCAGCAGCCAACTAGACAGTAGTCCGTTCTTC

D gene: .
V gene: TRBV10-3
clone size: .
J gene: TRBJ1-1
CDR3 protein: CAINGGGNTEAFF
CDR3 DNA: TGTGCCATCAACGGGGGGGGGAACACTGAAGCTTTCTTT

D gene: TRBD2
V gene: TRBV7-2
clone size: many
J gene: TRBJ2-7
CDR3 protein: CASSPRWGRDYEQYF
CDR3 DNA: TGTGCCAGCAGTCCCAGATGGGGGAGGGACTACGAGCAGTACTTC

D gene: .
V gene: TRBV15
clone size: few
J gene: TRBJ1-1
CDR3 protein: CATSRERGMAGRTEAFF
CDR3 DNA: TGTGCCACCAGCAGAGAGAGGGGAATGGCCGGGAGAACTGAAGCTTTCTTT

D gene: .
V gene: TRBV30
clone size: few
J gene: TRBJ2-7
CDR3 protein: CAWRTYRDEQYF
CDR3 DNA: TGTGCCTGGAGGACCTACAGGGACGAGCAGTACTTC

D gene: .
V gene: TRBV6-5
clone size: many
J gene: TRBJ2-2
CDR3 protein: CASSYAPGYHTGELFF
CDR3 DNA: TGTGCCAGCAGTTACGCTCCAGGGTATCACACCGGGGAGCTGTTTTTT

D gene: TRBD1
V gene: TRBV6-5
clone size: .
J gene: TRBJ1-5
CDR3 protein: CASSYSPDRYQPQHF
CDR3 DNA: TGTGCCAGCAGTTACTCTCCGGACAGGTATCAGCCCCAGCATTTT

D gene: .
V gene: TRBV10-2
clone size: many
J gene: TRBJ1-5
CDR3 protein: CAIMGGGGNQPQHF
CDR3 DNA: TGCGCCATCATGGGAGGGGGTGGCAATCAGCCCCAGCATTTT

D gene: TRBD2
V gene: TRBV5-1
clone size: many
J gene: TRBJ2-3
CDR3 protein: CASSLAGAAGATTDTQYF
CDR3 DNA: TGCGCCAGCAGCTTGGCCGGGGCAGCGGGGGCGACCACAGATACGCAGTATTTT

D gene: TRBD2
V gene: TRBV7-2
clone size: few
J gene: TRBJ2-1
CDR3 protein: CASSLGDLAGVGNEQFF
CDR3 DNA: TGTGCCAGCAGCTTAGGGGACCTAGCGGGGGTGGGTAATGAGCAGTTCTTC

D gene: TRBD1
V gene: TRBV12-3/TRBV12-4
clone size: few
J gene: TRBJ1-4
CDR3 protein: CASSVTGTGNEKLFF
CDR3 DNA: TGTGCCAGCAGTGTCACCGGGACAGGGAATGAAAAACTGTTTTTT

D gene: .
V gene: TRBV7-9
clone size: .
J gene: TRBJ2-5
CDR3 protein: CASSSSTETQYF
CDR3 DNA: TGTGCCAGCAGCTCGAGCACGGAGACCCAGTACTTC

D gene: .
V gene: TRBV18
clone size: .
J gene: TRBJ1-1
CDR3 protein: CASSPQGQAFF
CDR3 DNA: TGTGCCAGCTCACCACAGGGTCAAGCTTTCTTT

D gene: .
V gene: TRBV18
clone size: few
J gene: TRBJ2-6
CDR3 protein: CASSREEAGANVLTF
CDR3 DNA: TGTGCCAGCTCACGGGAGGAAGCTGGGGCCAACGTCCTGACTTTC

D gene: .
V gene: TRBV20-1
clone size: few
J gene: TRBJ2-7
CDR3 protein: CSARVSTARREQYF
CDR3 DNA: TGCAGTGCTAGGGTTAGCACCGCTCGAAGAGAGCAGTACTTC

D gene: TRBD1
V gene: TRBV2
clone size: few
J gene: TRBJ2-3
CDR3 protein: CARQGEDTQYF
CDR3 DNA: TGTGCCAGACAGGGGGAAGATACGCAGTATTTT

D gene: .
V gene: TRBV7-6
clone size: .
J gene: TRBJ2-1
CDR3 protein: CASSLGAGGASYNEQFF
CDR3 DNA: TGTGCCAGCAGCTTAGGGGCAGGGGGGGCCTCCTACAATGAGCAGTTCTTC

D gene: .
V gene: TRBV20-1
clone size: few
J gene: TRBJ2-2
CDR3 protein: CSASHGTGELFF
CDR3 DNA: TGCAGTGCTAGCCACGGTACCGGGGAGCTGTTTTTT

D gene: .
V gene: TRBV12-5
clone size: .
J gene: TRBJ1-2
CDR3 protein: CASGLPVGGYTF
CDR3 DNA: TGTGCTAGTGGTTTGCCGGTGGGAGGCTACACCTTC

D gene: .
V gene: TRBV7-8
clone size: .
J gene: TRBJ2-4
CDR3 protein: CASSPGHPVAKNIQYF
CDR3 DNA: TGTGCCAGCAGCCCAGGACACCCCGTAGCCAAAAACATTCAGTACTTC

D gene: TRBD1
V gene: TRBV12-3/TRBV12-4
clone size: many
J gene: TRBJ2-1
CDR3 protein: CASSPQGELDEQFF
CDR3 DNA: TGTGCCAGCAGTCCCCAGGGGGAGCTGGATGAGCAGTTCTTC

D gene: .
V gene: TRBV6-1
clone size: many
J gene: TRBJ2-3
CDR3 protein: CASSEVWGPDTQYF
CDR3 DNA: TGTGCCAGCAGTGAAGTCTGGGGGCCAGATACGCAGTATTTT

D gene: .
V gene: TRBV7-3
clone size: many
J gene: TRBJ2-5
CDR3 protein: CASRTTSQTQYF
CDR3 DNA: TGTGCCAGCCGCACAACTTCCCAGACCCAGTACTTC

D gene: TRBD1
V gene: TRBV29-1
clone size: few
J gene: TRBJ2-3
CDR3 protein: CSALDRASTDTQYF
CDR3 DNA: TGCAGCGCGCTCGACAGGGCATCCACAGATACGCAGTATTTT

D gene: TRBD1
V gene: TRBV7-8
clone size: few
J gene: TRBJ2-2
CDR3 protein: CASSLGTGFPSTGELFF
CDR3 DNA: TGTGCCAGCAGCTTAGGGACAGGGTTCCCCTCAACCGGGGAGCTGTTTTTT

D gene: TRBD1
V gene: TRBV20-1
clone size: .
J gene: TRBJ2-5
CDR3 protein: CSASRTGASQETQYF
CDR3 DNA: TGCAGTGCTAGTAGGACAGGAGCTAGCCAAGAGACCCAGTACTTC

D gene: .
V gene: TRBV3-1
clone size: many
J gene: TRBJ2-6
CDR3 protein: CASSQDRYSGANVLTF
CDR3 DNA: TGTGCCAGCAGCCAAGATCGGTACTCTGGGGCCAACGTCCTGACTTTC

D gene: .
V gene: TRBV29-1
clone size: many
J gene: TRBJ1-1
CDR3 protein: CSVEGYTEAFF
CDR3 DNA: TGCAGCGTTGAGGGTTACACTGAAGCTTTCTTT

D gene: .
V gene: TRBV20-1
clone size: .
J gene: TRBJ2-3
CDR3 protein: CSATFRAAVVSTDTQYF
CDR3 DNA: TGCAGTGCTACGTTTAGGGCAGCGGTGGTTAGCACAGATACGCAGTATTTT

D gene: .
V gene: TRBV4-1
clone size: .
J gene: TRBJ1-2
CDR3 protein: CASSPRPGLYGYTF
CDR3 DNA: TGCGCCAGCAGCCCCCGGCCGGGGCTCTATGGCTACACCTTC

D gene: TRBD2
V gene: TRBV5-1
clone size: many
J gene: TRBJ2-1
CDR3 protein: CASSSPSGSLGVHNEQFF
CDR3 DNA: TGCGCCAGCAGCTCCCCTAGCGGGAGTTTAGGCGTCCACAATGAGCAGTTCTTC

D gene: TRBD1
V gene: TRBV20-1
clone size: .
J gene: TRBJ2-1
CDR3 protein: CCASGYTRDRGLGEQFF
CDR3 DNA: TGCTGTGCTAGTGGCTACACCCGGGACAGGGGGCTTGGGGAGCAGTTCTTC

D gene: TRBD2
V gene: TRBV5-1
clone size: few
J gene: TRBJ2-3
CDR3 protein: CASSLVDLLAGGATGTQYF
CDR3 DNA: TGCGCCAGCAGCTTGGTTGACCTACTAGCGGGGGGGGCCACCGGTACGCAGTATTTT